The 21 T cell receptor beta chains listed next were all sequenced from one sample in a study of shared clonotypes between healthy human individuals. TCRdb's copy holds only in-frame clones and misses some; the assay was immunoSEQ multiplex PCR. The table lists about 1.1 million clones, 70% to 80% of them singletons. Sequencing was done on a sample of memory CD4+ T cells from PBMCs. Subset of the sample: CD45RA-negative fraction. The receptors derive from a man in his late teens or twenties in good health. Some clones in this sample may be carry-over from other donors' samples.

This clone was picked up a small number of times. The chain couples TRBV11-2 to TRBJ2-7; D might be TRBD2 (5 bases). The germline V gene has CDR1 SGHAT and CDR2 FQNNGV. The V gene lost 3 bases and the J gene lost 5 bases, with 14 bases spanning the gap. The CDR3 has 14 amino acids. The DNA for the CDR3 is TGTGCCAGCAGCTTTCAGAGGGCTGGCAACGAGCAGTACTTC. The encoded protein is CASSFQRAGNEQYF.

The sample holds a few counts of this clone. The chain carries TRBV7-9 and TRBJ2-2; D might be TRBD2 (7 bases). Germline V gives CDR1 SEHNR, CDR2 FQNEAQ (reference sequence). The CDR3 has 16 amino acids. The V and J ends lost 6 bases and 5 bases respectively, with 19 bases between them. CDR3 in DNA: TGTGCCAGCAGACCCGCGGGGGCGGGAGATACCGGGGAGCTGTTTTTT. It is translated as CASRPAGAGDTGELFF.

The chain joins TRBV4-3 to TRBJ1-1; 7 nucleotides align to TRBD1. Germline assignment: CDR1 LGHNA and CDR2 YSLEER. With 2 bases clipped from V and 0 bases from J, the junction kept 6 bases outside the gene matches. The CDR3 has 16 residues. CDR3 DNA: TGCGCCAGCAGCCAAAGGACAGGTCCTTTGAACACTGAAGCTTTCTTT. It codes for CASSQRTGPLNTEAFF.

The chain links TRBV6-4 to TRBJ2-2, with a weak D call TRBD1 (5 bases). CDR3 length: 14 residues. CDR1 MRHNA and CDR2 SNTAGT come from the germline V gene. The V end was cut by 10 bases, the J end by 0 bases, with 12 bases between. The chain's CDR3 is CAIPRQPNTGELFF. The CDR3 DNA is TGTGCCATCCCCCGACAGCCGAACACCGGGGAGCTGTTTTTT.

This clone turned up a few times. The chain couples TRBV4-2 to TRBJ1-1; D perhaps matches TRBD1 (6 bases). The V gene lost 1 base and the J gene lost 1 base, with 16 bases spanning the gap. Germline CDR1 is LGHNA and CDR2 is YNFKEQ. This CDR3 spans 17 amino acids. The CDR3 sequence: CASSQVARGPRNTEAFF. CDR3 nucleotide sequence: TGTGCCAGCAGCCAAGTTGCCAGGGGCCCGAGGAACACTGAAGCTTTCTTT.

This chain joins TRBV6-6 and TRBJ1-4, with D unclear. Per the germline V gene, CDR1 is MNHNY and CDR2 is SVGAGI (reference sequence). CDR3 length: 15 residues. V was pared by 4 bases and J by 4 bases, with 13 bases between. This chain's CDR3 is CASSFRAMGNEKLFF. In nucleotides, the CDR3 is TGTGCCAGCAGTTTCCGGGCCATGGGTAATGAAAAACTGTTTTTT.

As for this clone: One base away lies a much larger clone, so this may be a sequencing read error. The chain carries TRBV30 and TRBJ1-2; D gene ambiguous. Germline CDR1 is GTSNPN and CDR2 is SVGIG (reference sequence). The CDR3 consists of 12 residues. The CDR3 bases are TGTGCCCGGAGTTTACTTATGGCAGGCCTCACCTTC. Encoded protein: CARSLLMAGLTF.

This clone was counted a single time. Other nucleotide sequences from this sample produce the same CDR3. This sequence joins TRBV28 and TRBJ2-7; 7 nucleotides match TRBD2. The V gene's germline CDR1 is MDHEN and CDR2 SYDVKM. The CDR3 is 15 amino acids. V gave up 5 bases and J gave up 2 bases; unmatched junction bases: 9. CDR3 DNA: TGTGCCAGCAGTCTCCCCGGGGGAGGGCCCTACGAGCAGTACTTC. Translation gives CASSLPGGGPYEQYF.

The V call is TRBV5-1, the J call TRBJ2-5; perhaps TRBD1 as D (5 bases). The CDR3 is 15 amino acids. The germline gives CDR1 SGHRS, CDR2 YFSETQ. Deletions cut 2 bases from V and 0 bases from J, with 11 bases between. The CDR3 spells CASSLTGSYQETQYF. The CDR3 DNA sequence: TGCGCCAGCAGCTTAACAGGCTCGTACCAAGAGACCCAGTACTTC.

The rearrangement joins TRBV28 to TRBJ1-5, with a tentative D call TRBD1 (5 bases). CDR1 and CDR2 (germline): MDHEN, SYDVKM. The CDR3 sequence is 12 residues long. The V end lost 3 bases, the J end lost 8 bases, and 8 bases lay between the germline ends. The DNA for the CDR3 is TGTGCCAGCAGTTTGGCGGGGGAGCCCCAGCATTTT. The encoded protein is CASSLAGEPQHF.

The chain uses TRBV7-3 and TRBJ1-4; TRBD1 is a possible D gene (6 bases). The germline CDR1 and CDR2 sequences are SGHTA and FQGTGA. This CDR3 spans 15 amino acids. The V gene lost 5 bases and the J gene lost 3 bases, with 13 bases spanning the gap. The CDR3 coding sequence is TGTGCCAGCAGCCTGACAGGTGCGGCTAATGAAAAACTGTTTTTT. It codes for CASSLTGAANEKLFF.

The gene calls are TRBV14 and TRBJ2-5; no definite D call. Germline-derived CDR1 and CDR2 are SGHDN and FVKESK. The CDR3 sequence is 11 residues long. The V end lost 5 bases, the J end lost 5 bases, and 6 bases lay between the germline ends. The CDR3 DNA follows: TGTGCCAGCAGCGTCTGGGAGACCCAGTACTTC. This codes for CASSVWETQYF.

This clone was detected ten times or more. This chain joins TRBV28 and TRBJ1-5, with 10 positions matching TRBD1. Germline lookup yields CDR1 MDHEN and CDR2 SYDVKM. The CDR3 loop spans 14 amino acids. Trimming at V came to 4 bases and at J to 7 bases, leaving 4 bases not matched to a gene. CDR3 bases: TGTGCCAGCAGTTCCGGGACAGGGGCGCAGCCCCAGCATTTT. Protein sequence: CASSSGTGAQPQHF.

This chain uses TRBV27 with TRBJ1-5; no reliable D call. CDR1 and CDR2 from the germline V gene are MNHEY and SMNVEV (reference sequence). CDR3 size: 14 residues. The V end lost 2 bases, the J end lost 5 bases, and 10 bases lay between the germline ends. CDR3 sequence reads: CASSLRWLDQPQHF. CDR3 coding DNA: TGTGCCAGCAGTTTACGTTGGTTGGATCAGCCCCAGCATTTT.

The rearrangement joins TRBV30 to TRBJ1-1; TRBD1 might be the D (6 bases). The germline V gene encodes CDR1 GTSNPN and CDR2 SVGIG (reference sequence). The CDR3 covers 12 residues. The V gene lost 3 bases and the J gene lost 1 base, with 6 bases spanning the gap. The chain's CDR3 is CAWRGQNTEAFF. In nucleotides, the CDR3 is TGTGCCTGGAGGGGACAGAACACTGAAGCTTTCTTT.

The chain joins TRBV7-9 to TRBJ1-2, with 8 bases lining up with TRBD1. Germline V gives CDR1 SEHNR, CDR2 FQNEAQ (reference sequence). Germline trimming cut 5 bases from V and 5 bases from J; bases unmatched to any gene: 7. The CDR3 is 14 amino acids. CDR3: CASSDRGGSYGYTF. CDR3 bases: TGTGCCAGCAGCGACAGGGGCGGGTCATATGGCTACACCTTC.

The chain combines TRBV5-1 with TRBJ1-4; D call uncertain. Germline values: CDR1 SGHRS, CDR2 YFSETQ. V was trimmed by 4 bases and J by 1 base, leaving 8 bases between them. The CDR3 consists of 14 residues. The CDR3 nucleotides read TGCGCCAGCAGCCCAGACGTAACTAATGAAAAACTGTTTTTT. Protein product: CASSPDVTNEKLFF.

To note about this clone: Other DNA sequences from this sample encode an identical CDR3 as well. This sequence joins TRBV10-3 and TRBJ2-7; D gene uncertain. The length of the CDR3 is 12 residues. The V and J ends lost 0 bases and 2 bases respectively, with 2 bases between them. Germline CDR1 reads ENHRY; CDR2 reads SYGVKD. The DNA for the CDR3 is TGTGCCATCAGTGAGTCTGCCTACGAGCAGTACTTC. It codes for CAISESAYEQYF.

The rearrangement uses TRBV4-1 and TRBJ2-3; D not certain. Germline V gene lookup returns CDR1 MGHRA and CDR2 YSYEKL. The germline V and J ends were trimmed by 6 bases and 6 bases, with 19 bases remaining between them. This CDR3 spans 15 amino acids. The CDR3 loop reads CASSQTWAQGDTQYF. CDR3 DNA sequence: TGCGCCAGCAGTCAGACCTGGGCCCAAGGGGATACGCAGTATTTT.

V is TRBV27 and J is TRBJ2-7, with D perhaps TRBD1 (6 bases). The CDR3 consists of 15 residues. V was trimmed by 5 bases and J by 4 bases, leaving 18 bases between them. Germline lookup yields CDR1 MNHEY and CDR2 SMNVEV (reference sequence). The CDR3 nucleotides read TGTGCCAGCAGTCCCCGGCGGGCAGGGGTTTACGAGCAGTACTTC. It is translated as CASSPRRAGVYEQYF.

The V and J genes are TRBV7-2 and TRBJ2-7; 7 positions match TRBD1. The CDR3 extends over 15 amino acids. The V and J ends lost 5 bases and 2 bases, in that order; junction bases with no gene match: 9. Per germline, CDR1 SGHTA and CDR2 FQGNSA. CDR3 sequence (DNA): TGTGCCAGCAGCCCGACAGGGAGTGGGCCCTACGAGCAGTACTTC. It yields the protein CASSPTGSGPYEQYF.